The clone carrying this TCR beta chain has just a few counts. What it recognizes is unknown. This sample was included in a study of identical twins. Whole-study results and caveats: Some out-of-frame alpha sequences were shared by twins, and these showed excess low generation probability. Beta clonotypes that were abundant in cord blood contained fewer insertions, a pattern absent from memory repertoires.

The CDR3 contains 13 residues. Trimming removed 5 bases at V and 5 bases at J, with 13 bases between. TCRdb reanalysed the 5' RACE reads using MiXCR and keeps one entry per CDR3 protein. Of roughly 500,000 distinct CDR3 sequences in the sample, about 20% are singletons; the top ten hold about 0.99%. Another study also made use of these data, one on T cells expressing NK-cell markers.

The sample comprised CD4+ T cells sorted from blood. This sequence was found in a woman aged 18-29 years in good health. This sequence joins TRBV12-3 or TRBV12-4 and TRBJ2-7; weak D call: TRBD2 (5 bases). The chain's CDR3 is CASSPRTRHEQYF. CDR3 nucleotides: TGTGCCAGCAGTCCCCGAACTAGGCACGAGCAGTACTTC.